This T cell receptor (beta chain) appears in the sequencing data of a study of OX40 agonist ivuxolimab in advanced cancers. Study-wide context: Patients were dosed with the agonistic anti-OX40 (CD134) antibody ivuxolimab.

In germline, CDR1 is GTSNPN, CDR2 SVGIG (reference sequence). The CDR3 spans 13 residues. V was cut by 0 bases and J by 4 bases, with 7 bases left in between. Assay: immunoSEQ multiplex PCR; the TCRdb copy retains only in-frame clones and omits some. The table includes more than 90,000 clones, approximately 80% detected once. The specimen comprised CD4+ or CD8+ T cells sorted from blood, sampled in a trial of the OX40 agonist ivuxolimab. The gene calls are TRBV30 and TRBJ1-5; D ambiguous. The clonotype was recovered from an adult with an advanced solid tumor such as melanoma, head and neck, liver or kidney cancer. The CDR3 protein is CAWSVGGNQPQHF. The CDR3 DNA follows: TGTGCCTGGAGTGTAGGAGGAAATCAGCCCCAGCATTTT.